Following are 7 T cell receptor beta chains from one sample sequenced in a study of human T cells and chemical hapten exposure. As for time point: patch test 1, 2 weeks after DPC sensitization. The treatment is: therapeutic diphenylcyclopropenone sensitization with weekly scalp DPC. TCRdb used MiXCR to reprocess the RACE reads, holding one entry per CDR3 protein. Found here are about 340,000 distinct CDR3 sequences, under 8% of them singletons; the top ten hold 7.5% to 9%. Sequencing used whole blood, obtained in connection with sensitization to the hapten diphenylcyclopropenone (DPC). Receptors originate from a woman aged 18-29 years with alopecia areata. Some clones in this sample may be carry-over from other donors' samples.

This clonotype was seen at least ten times. The chain recombines TRBV4-1 with TRBJ2-1; 7 bases fit TRBD2. The CDR3 loop spans 16 amino acids. Germline CDR1 MGHRA, CDR2 YSYEKL. J gave up 10 bases and V 1 base, and 13 bases lay outside the gene matches. CDR3 DNA: TGCGCCAGCAGCCAAGGAGGGACGGCGGGAGTCAAGGAGCAGTTCTTC. Translating gives CASSQGGTAGVKEQFF.

This clonotype was found many times. This sequence joins TRBV6-5 and TRBJ1-6, with no clear D. Germline lookup yields CDR1 MNHEY and CDR2 SVGAGI. V lost 0 bases, J lost 6 bases, and 12 bases lay in between. The CDR3 runs 16 residues. The CDR3 sequence: CASSYSAGDANSPLHF. Written as DNA, the CDR3 is TGTGCCAGCAGTTACTCGGCCGGGGATGCTAATTCACCCCTCCACTTT.

The V call is TRBV5-1, the J call TRBJ1-1, with a weak D call TRBD1 (5 bases). Germline V lookup: CDR1 SGHRS, CDR2 YFSETQ. The V end was cut by 4 bases, the J end by 3 bases, with 13 bases between. There are 14 residues in the CDR3. The CDR3 here is CASSPPGRYTEAFF. CDR3 in DNA: TGCGCCAGCAGCCCTCCGGGACGGTACACTGAAGCTTTCTTT. Full variable domain (rest looked up from reference TRBV5-1 and TRBJ1-1): KAGVTQTPRYLIKTRGQQVTLSCSPISGHRSVSWYQQTPGQGLQFLFEYFSETQRNKGNFPGRFSGRQFSNSRSEMNVSTLELGDSALYLCASSPPGRYTEAFFGQGTRLTVV.

The chain recombines TRBV20-1 with TRBJ2-3, with 7 nucleotides matching TRBD2. The CDR3 loop spans 16 amino acids. Germline V gene lookup returns CDR1 DFQATT and CDR2 SNEGSKA (reference sequence). V dropped 5 bases and J dropped 4; count of bases not matched to a gene: 15. CDR3 sequence reads: CSAAPGTTLRADTQYF. The CDR3 region has the DNA TGCAGTGCTGCCCCCGGGACTACTCTAAGAGCAGATACGCAGTATTTT.

This clonotype was seen a handful of times. The junction departs from the called germline gene at one end, perhaps through a read error. The V call is TRBV7-7, the J call TRBJ2-5; D gene unclear. Germline CDR1 SSHAT, CDR2 FNYEAQ (reference sequence). The CDR3 extends over 13 amino acids. This CDR3 is CASSPTVEETQYF. Written as DNA, the CDR3 is TGTGCTAGCAGCCCCACGGTGGAAGAGACCCAGTACTTC. The whole variable domain, filled in from reference TRBV7-7 and TRBJ2-5, reads GAGVSQSPRYKVTKRGQDVTLRCDPISSHATLYWYQQALGQGPEFLTYFNYEAQPDKSGLPSDRFSAERPEGSISTLTIQRTEQRDSAMYRCASSPTVEETQYFGPGTRLLVL.

About this clonotype itself: With a much larger clone just one base away, this may be a read error. The V call is TRBV27, the J call TRBJ2-7; D might be TRBD1 (5 bases). This CDR3 spans 17 amino acids. Trimming took 6 bases from V and 10 from J, leaving 31 bases between them. In germline, CDR1 is MNHEY, CDR2 SMNVEV (reference sequence). DNA of the CDR3: TGTGCCAGCAGCACGACGCCTGGCAGGGTTGGAGTATTGTCCCAGTACTTC. It yields the protein CASSTTPGRVGVLSQYF.

This clonotype was seen repeatedly, ten times or more. The chain recombines TRBV7-2 with TRBJ1-2; 7 nucleotides line up with TRBD1. With 2 bases clipped from V and 3 bases from J, the junction kept 0 bases outside the gene matches. This CDR3 comprises 13 residues. Germline loops: CDR1 SGHTA, CDR2 FQGNSA. As DNA, the CDR3 is TGTGCCAGCAGCTTACAGGGGGACTATGGCTACACCTTC. Amino acid sequence: CASSLQGDYGYTF.